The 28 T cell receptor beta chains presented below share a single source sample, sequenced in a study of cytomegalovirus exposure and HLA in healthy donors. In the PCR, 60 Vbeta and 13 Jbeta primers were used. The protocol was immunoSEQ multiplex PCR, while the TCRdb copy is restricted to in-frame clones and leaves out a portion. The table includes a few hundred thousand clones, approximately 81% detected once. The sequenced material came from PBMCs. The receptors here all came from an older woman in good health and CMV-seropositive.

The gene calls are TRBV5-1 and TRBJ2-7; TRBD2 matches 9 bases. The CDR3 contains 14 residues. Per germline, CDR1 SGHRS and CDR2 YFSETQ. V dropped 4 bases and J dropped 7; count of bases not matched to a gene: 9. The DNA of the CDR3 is TGCGCCAGCAGCACTAGCGGGCCCGCGGGAGAGCAGTACTTC. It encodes CASSTSGPAGEQYF.

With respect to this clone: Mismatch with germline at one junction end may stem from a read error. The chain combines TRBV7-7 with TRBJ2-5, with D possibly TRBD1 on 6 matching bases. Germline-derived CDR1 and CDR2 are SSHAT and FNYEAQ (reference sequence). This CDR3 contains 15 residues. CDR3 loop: CASSLAVGRGETQYF. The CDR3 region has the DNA TGTGCTAGCAGCCTCGCCGTTGGCAGGGGAGAGACCCAGTACTTC. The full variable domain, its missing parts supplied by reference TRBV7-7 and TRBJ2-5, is GAGVSQSPRYKVTKRGQDVTLRCDPISSHATLYWYQQALGQGPEFLTYFNYEAQPDKSGLPSDRFSAERPEGSISTLTIQRTEQRDSAMYRCASSLAVGRGETQYFGPGTRLLVL.

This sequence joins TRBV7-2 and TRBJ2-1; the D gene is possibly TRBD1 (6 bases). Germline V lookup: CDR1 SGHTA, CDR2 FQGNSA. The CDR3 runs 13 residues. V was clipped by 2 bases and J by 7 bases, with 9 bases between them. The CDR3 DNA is TGTGCCAGCAGCTTAAATCAGGGGAATGAGCAGTTCTTC. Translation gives CASSLNQGNEQFF.

The CDR3 DNA is TGCGCCAGCAGCTTTAGGGGAAGAGCTTTCTTT. It specifies CASSFRGRAFF. The chain joins TRBV5-1 to TRBJ1-1; possibly TRBD1 for D (5 bases). Germline loops: CDR1 SGHRS, CDR2 YFSETQ. The CDR3 is 11 residues long. Between the trimmed V and J ends, which lost 2 bases and 10 bases, there was a span of 9 bases.

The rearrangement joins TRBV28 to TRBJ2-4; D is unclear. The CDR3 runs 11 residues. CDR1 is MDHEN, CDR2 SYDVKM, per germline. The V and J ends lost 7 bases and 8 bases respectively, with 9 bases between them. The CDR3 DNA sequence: TGTGCCAGCACCCTGAGCGACATTCAGTACTTC. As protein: CASTLSDIQYF.

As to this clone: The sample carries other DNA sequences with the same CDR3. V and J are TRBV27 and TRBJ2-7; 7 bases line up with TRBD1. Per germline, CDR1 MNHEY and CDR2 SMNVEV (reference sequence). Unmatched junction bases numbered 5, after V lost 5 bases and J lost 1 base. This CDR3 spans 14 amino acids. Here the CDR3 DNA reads TGTGCCAGCAGTCCCCGGGACAGTTCCTACGAGCAGTACTTC. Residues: CASSPRDSSYEQYF.

The CDR3 sequence is CASSYAPGESYEQYF. The CDR3 DNA sequence: TGTGCCAGCAGTTACGCCCCCGGGGAATCCTACGAGCAGTACTTC. The gene calls are TRBV6-6 and TRBJ2-7; tentative D call: TRBD2 (5 bases). The CDR3 totals 15 residues. V was pared by 2 bases and J by 1 base, with 12 bases between. From germline, CDR1 is MNHNY and CDR2 SVGAGI (reference sequence).

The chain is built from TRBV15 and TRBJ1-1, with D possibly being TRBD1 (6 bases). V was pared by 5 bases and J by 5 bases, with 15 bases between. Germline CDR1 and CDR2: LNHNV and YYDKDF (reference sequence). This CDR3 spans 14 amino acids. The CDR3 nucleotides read TGTGCCACCAGCCCCGACAGGCTTTTGACTGAAGCTTTCTTT. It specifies CATSPDRLLTEAFF.

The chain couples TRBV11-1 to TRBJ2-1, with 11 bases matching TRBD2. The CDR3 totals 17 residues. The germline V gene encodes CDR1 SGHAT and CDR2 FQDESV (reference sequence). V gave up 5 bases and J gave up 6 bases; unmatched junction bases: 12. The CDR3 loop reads CASSLGAGTSGLNEQFF. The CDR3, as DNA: TGTGCCAGCAGCCTAGGAGCCGGGACTAGCGGCCTCAATGAGCAGTTCTTC.

The CDR3 DNA sequence: TGTGCCAGCAGCTTAAATCCTTGGAGCGGGAGGGTCTACGAGCAGTACTTC. Its protein is CASSLNPWSGRVYEQYF. The V gene is TRBV7-2, the J gene TRBJ2-7; 10 bases agree with TRBD2. Germline CDR1 is SGHTA and CDR2 is FQGNSA. The CDR3 sequence is 17 residues long. Unmatched junction bases numbered 10, after V lost 2 bases and J lost 3 bases.

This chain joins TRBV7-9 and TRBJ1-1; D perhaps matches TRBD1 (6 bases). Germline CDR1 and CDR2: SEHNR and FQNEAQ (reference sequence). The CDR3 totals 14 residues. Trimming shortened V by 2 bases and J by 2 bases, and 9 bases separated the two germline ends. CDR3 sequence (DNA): TGTGCCAGCAGCTTAAGGACAGCCAACACTGAAGCTTTCTTT. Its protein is CASSLRTANTEAFF.

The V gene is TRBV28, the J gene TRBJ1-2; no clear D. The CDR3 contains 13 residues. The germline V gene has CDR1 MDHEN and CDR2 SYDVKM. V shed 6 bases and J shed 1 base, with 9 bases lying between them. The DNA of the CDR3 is TGTGCCAGCAGCCTGTCCAGTAACTATGGCTACACCTTC. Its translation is CASSLSSNYGYTF.

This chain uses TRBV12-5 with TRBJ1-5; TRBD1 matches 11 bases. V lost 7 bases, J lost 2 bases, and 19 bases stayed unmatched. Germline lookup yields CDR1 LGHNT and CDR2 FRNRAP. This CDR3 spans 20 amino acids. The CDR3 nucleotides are TGTGCTAGTGCCTTTTTGGGGGGACAGGGGGAACGGAGGGGCAATCAGCCCCAGCATTTT. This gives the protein CASAFLGGQGERRGNQPQHF.

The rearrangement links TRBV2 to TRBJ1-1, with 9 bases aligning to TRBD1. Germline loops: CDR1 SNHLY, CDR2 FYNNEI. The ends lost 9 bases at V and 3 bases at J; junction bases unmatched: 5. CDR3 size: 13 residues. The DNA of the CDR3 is TGTGCCAGTCTCCGGGACAGGGACACTGAAGCTTTCTTT. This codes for CASLRDRDTEAFF.

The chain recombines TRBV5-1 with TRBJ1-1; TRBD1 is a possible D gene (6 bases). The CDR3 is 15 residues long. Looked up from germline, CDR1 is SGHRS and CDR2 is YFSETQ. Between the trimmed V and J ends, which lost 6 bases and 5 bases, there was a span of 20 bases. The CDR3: CASNVRRGARTEAFF. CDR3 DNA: TGCGCCAGCAACGTCCGGCGGGGGGCGAGGACTGAAGCTTTCTTT.

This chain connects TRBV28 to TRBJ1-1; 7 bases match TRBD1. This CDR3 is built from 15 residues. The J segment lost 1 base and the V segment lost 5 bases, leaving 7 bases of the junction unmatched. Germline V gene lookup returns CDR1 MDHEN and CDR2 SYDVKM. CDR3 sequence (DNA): TGTGCCAGCAGTAGGTACAGGGGAGGGAACACTGAAGCTTTCTTT. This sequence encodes CASSRYRGGNTEAFF.

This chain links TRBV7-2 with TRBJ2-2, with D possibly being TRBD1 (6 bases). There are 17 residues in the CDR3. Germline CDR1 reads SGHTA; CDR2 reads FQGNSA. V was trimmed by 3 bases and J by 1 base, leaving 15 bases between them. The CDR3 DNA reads TGTGCCAGCAGCTTCAGCATAGCGACAGGGAACACCGGGGAGCTGTTTTTT. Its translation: CASSFSIATGNTGELFF.

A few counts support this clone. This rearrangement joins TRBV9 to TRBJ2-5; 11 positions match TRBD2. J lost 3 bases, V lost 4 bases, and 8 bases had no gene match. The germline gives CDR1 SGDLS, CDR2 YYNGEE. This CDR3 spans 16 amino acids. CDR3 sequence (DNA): TGTGCCAGCAGCCTCCGACCTAGCGGGGGGAAAGAGACCCAGTACTTC. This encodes CASSLRPSGGKETQYF.

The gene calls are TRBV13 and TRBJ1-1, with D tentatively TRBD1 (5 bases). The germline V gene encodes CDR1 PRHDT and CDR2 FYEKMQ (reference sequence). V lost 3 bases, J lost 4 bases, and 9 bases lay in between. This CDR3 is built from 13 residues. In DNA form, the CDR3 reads TGTGCCAGCAGCTTCCAGGGTGGCACTGAAGCTTTCTTT. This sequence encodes CASSFQGGTEAFF.

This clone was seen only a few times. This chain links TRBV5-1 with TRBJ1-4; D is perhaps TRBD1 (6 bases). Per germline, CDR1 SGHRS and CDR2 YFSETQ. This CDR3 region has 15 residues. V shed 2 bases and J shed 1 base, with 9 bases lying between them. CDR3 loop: CASSLQGLTNEKLFF. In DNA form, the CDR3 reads TGCGCCAGCAGCTTACAGGGTCTAACTAATGAAAAACTGTTTTTT.

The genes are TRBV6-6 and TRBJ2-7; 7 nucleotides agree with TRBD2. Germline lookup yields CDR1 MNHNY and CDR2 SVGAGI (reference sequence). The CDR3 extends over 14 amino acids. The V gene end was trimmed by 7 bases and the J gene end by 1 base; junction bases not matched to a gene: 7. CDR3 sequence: CASTTGDYSYEQYF. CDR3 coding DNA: TGTGCCAGCACCACGGGGGACTATTCCTACGAGCAGTACTTC.

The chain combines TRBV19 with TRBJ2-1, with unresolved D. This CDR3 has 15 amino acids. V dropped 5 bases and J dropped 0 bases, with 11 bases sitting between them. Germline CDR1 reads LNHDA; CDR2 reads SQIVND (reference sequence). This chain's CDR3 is CASSFSSSSYNEQFF. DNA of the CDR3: TGTGCCAGTAGTTTTTCGTCGTCCTCCTACAATGAGCAGTTCTTC.

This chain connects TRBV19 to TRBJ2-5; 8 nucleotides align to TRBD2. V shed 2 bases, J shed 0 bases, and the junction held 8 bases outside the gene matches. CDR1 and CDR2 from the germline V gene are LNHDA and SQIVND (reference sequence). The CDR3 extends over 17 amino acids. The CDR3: CASSIPPGGGYQETQYF. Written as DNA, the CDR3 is TGTGCCAGTAGTATACCGCCCGGGGGGGGGTACCAAGAGACCCAGTACTTC.

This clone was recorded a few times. The CDR3 DNA is TGCGCCAGCAGGCTAGCGGGTCAAGAGACCCAGTACTTC. Its protein product is CASRLAGQETQYF. The chain links TRBV10-2 to TRBJ2-5; the match to TRBD2 covers 8 bases. V was clipped by 6 bases and J by 2 bases; unmatched bases: 2. This CDR3 contains 13 residues. Looked up from germline, CDR1 is WSHSY and CDR2 is SAAADI.

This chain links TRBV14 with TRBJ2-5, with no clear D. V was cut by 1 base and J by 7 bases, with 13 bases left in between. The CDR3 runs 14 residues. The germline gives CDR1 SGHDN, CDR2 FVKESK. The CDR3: CASSQGHALGTQYF. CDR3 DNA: TGTGCCAGCAGCCAAGGACACGCCCTGGGGACCCAGTACTTC.

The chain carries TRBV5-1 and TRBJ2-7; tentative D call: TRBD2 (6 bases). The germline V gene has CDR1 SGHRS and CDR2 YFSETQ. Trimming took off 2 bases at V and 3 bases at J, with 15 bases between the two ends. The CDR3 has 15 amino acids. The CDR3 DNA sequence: TGCGCCAGCAGCTTAACTAGCAGCTCCCTCTACGAGCAGTACTTC. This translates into CASSLTSSSLYEQYF.

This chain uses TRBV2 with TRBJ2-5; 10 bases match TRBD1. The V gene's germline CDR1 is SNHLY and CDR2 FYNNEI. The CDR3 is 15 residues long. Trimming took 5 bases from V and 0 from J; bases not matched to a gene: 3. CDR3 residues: CASSRDRGDQETQYF. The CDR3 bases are TGTGCCAGCAGTCGGGACAGGGGCGACCAAGAGACCCAGTACTTC.

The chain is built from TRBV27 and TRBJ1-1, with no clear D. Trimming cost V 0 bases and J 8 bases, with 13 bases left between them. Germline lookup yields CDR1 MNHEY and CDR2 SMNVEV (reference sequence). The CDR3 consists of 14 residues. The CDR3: CASSLSFHAGEAFF. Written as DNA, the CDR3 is TGTGCCAGCAGTTTATCGTTTCATGCGGGAGAAGCTTTCTTT.